Sequencing of this TCR beta chain was carried out in a study of blood T cell repertoires in COVID-19. Study information: Material from acute and convalescent COVID-19 was sourced from the United States, Italy and Spain. T cells, B-cell-depleted T cells, or PBMCs supplied cDNA or gDNA.

The CDR3 spans 16 residues. The ends lost 1 base at V and 7 bases at J; junction bases unmatched: 8. The germline CDR1 and CDR2 sequences are SGDLS and YYNGEE. In the original analysis: Amplification from reference gene primers served as the basis for estimated nucleated cell counts. Profiling relied on immunoSEQ multiplex PCR, and the TCRdb table lists in-frame clones only, not all of them. For V, J and clone size, that table is used; D and trimming come from the DNA. The sample has 65,000 to 90,000 clones, approximately 88% seen once. The rearrangement links TRBV9 to TRBJ1-4; 9 bases fit TRBD1. The TCR sequence derives from an elderly woman with acute or convalescent COVID-19. The sample taken for sequencing was peripheral blood. CDR3 residues: CASSVRTGTGSEKLFF. CDR3 sequence (DNA): TGTGCCAGCAGCGTACGGACCGGGACAGGGAGTGAAAAACTGTTTTTT.